Here is one TCR beta chain with its context. This sample is drawn from a study of blood T cell repertoires in COVID-19. For the study at large: From T cells, B-cell-depleted T cells, or PBMCs came the material, which was cDNA or gDNA.

Per germline, CDR1 SQVTM and CDR2 ANQGSEA. CDR3 length: 13 amino acids. Trimming stripped 5 bases from V and 0 bases from J, with 10 bases between. Clones were sequenced by immunoSEQ multiplex PCR, and TCRdb holds only the in-frame ones, with some missing. Of approximately 220,000 clones in the sample, 86% were seen once. Participants were placed into cohorts based on the clinical history they reported. V is TRBV29-1 and J is TRBJ1-1; TRBD1 might be the D (5 bases). The origin of this receptor is a woman aged 40 to 55 with acute COVID-19. Material: PBMCs or T cells enriched from blood (not recorded which). The CDR3 protein is CSVLTDMNTEAFF. The CDR3 coding sequence is TGCAGCGTTCTGACAGACATGAACACTGAAGCTTTCTTT.